These T cell receptor beta chains were read from a single sample in a study of blood T cells in healthy people across ages. Each CDR3 protein gets one entry after TCRdb re-called the 5' RACE reads with MiXCR. The data show 700,000 to 850,000 distinct CDR3 sequences, with roughly 53% seen just once and around 40% held by the top ten. Sequencing used blood. The source of these receptors is an older man in good health. The CDR3 runs from the conserved cysteine through the conserved F or W. The D gene is left open where the match is weak. Clone size is stated in some rows and not others, as once, few, many or a class when expanded.

.	.	TRBJ2-3	TRBV6-6	TGTGCCAGCAGCCGACGAGGGGCATTGGGCACAGATACGCAGTATTTT	CASSRRGALGTDTQYF
.	.	TRBJ2-7	TRBV6-6	TGTGCCAGCAGTTACTCATGGTCGGGGGAGCAGTACTTC	CASSYSWSGEQYF
.	.	TRBJ2-7	TRBV20-1	TGCAGTGCTAGCCTTGTGGCAGGCTACGAGCAGTACTTC	CSASLVAGYEQYF
.	.	TRBJ2-5	TRBV24-1	TGTGCCACCAGTGATGGGGGGAAGGTCCGAGAGACCCAGTACTTC	CATSDGGKVRETQYF
.	TRBD1	TRBJ2-3	TRBV6-5	TGTGCCAGTAGTGCGACAGGGGGGGGGCACAGATACGCGTATTTT	CASSATGGGHRYAYF
.	TRBD1	TRBJ2-7	TRBV5-1	TGCGCCAGCAGCTTCTGGACAGGGGCCTCCTACGAGCAGTACTTC	CASSFWTGASYEQYF
many	.	TRBJ2-7	TRBV12-3/TRBV12-4	TGTGCCAGCGGGCGGACCTACGAGCAGTACTTC	CASGRTYEQYF
few	.	TRBJ2-7	TRBV29-1	TGCAGCGTCGGGGTGAGGGCGGACTACGAGCAGTACTTC	CSVGVRADYEQYF
.	.	TRBJ2-7	TRBV7-6	TGTGCCAGCAGCCCGCCAACCGGGACGGTCCCCTACGAGCAGTACTTC	CASSPPTGTVPYEQYF
.	TRBD1	TRBJ2-7	TRBV10-3	TGTGCCATCAGTGGGACAGGGGACTCCTACGAGCAGTACTTC	CAISGTGDSYEQYF
few	TRBD1	TRBJ1-4	TRBV6-6	TGTGCCAGCAGTGGCCAGGGGGACGCTTATGAAAAACTGTTTTTT	CASSGQGDAYEKLFF
few	TRBD2	TRBJ2-1	TRBV20-1	TGCAGTGCTAGGACTAGCGGTTACAATGAGCAGTTCTTC	CSARTSGYNEQFF
.	.	TRBJ2-1	TRBV13	TGTGCCAGCAGCACATGGACAGGGTTGCGGGAGACCCAGTTCTTC	CASSTWTGLRETQFF
.	TRBD1	TRBJ2-7	TRBV10-3	TGTGCCACAAGAGGACGGGACAGGGACGACGAGCAGTACTTC	CATRGRDRDDEQYF
.	.	TRBJ2-7	TRBV20-1	TGCAGTGCGGATCAGGGACTTTTATACGAGCAGTACTTC	CSADQGLLYEQYF
once	TRBD1	TRBJ2-5	TRBV4-1	TGCGCCAGCAGCCAAGAGGATACAGGGGGCGTAAAGACCCAGTACTTC	CASSQEDTGGVKTQYF
.	.	TRBJ2-3	TRBV20-1	TGCAGTGCTAGAGAAAGGGGGAGCACAGATACGCAGTATTTT	CSARERGSTDTQYF
.	.	TRBJ1-4	TRBV2	TGTGCCAGCCTTCGCTTGCGGGACCAAAAACTGTTTTTT	CASLRLRDQKLFF
.	.	TRBJ2-3	TRBV5-1	TGCGCCAGCAGCCTCGCTTCCAGTAGGGATACGCAGTATTTT	CASSLASSRDTQYF
.	TRBD1	TRBJ2-5	TRBV28	TGTGCCAGCAGGGGGGACAGGCGACCCCCACAAGAGACCCAGTACTTC	CASRGDRRPPQETQYF
many	.	TRBJ2-1	TRBV3-1	TGTGCCAGCAGCCGAAGTACGGTCCAGTCCTACAATGAGCAGTTCTTC	CASSRSTVQSYNEQFF
.	TRBD2	TRBJ2-7	TRBV27	TGTGCCAGCAGTTTATCACCCACTACTAGCGGGCCTATCTACGAGCAGTACTTC	CASSLSPTTSGPIYEQYF
.	.	TRBJ1-4	TRBV7-6	TGTGCCAGCAGCTTAGCGGGCGGGGCTGCGGAAAAACTGTTTTTT	CASSLAGGAAEKLFF
.	TRBD2	TRBJ2-5	TRBV20-1	TGCAGTGCTATTGATAGCGGGAGGGCCATACATGAGCAGTACTTC	CSAIDSGRAIHEQYF
.	.	TRBJ1-4	TRBV6-2/TRBV6-3	TGTGCCAGCAGTTACTCCCGGAGCAGCTCCGAAAAACTGTTTTTT	CASSYSRSSSEKLFF
.	TRBD2	TRBJ2-7	TRBV20-1	TGCAGTGCTAGCCTAGCGGAACACTACGAGCAGTACTTC	CSASLAEHYEQYF
.	.	TRBJ1-2	TRBV7-9	TGTGCCAGCAGCTTAGAGTTAGAAAACTATGGCTACACCTTC	CASSLELENYGYTF
.	.	TRBJ2-1	TRBV20-1	TGCAGTGCTAGAGGAGACGGGAGAACCAATGAGCAGTTCTTC	CSARGDGRTNEQFF
.	.	TRBJ2-3	TRBV2	TGTGCCAGCTCGGTGGAGACCACAGATACGCAGTATTTT	CASSVETTDTQYF
.	.	TRBJ2-7	TRBV4-2	TGTGCCAGCAGCCAATACCGGGACACTACCTACGAGCAGTACTTC	CASSQYRDTTYEQYF
.	.	TRBJ1-2	TRBV4-2	TGTGCCAGCAGCCAAGATCCCGGGACGGGATATGGCTACACCTTC	CASSQDPGTGYGYTF
.	TRBD2	TRBJ2-1	TRBV24-1	TGTGCCACCAGTGACCCCGGGACTAGCGGGACTTACAATGAGCAGTTCTTC	CATSDPGTSGTYNEQFF
.	.	TRBJ1-5	TRBV3-1	TGTGCCAGCAGCCACGCGAACGGGCCCCAGCATTTT	CASSHANGPQHF
once	TRBD1	TRBJ1-1	TRBV2	TGTGCCAGCAAGAGAGTCCGGGACAGGGGAGCTTTCTTT	CASKRVRDRGAFF
.	TRBD2	TRBJ2-1	TRBV29-1	TGCAGCGTTGATAGCGGGAGTAGGCAGTTCTTC	CSVDSGSRQFF
.	TRBD2	TRBJ2-3	TRBV20-1	TGCAGTGCTAGAGATTCCGGGAGGACGTCGGATACGCAGTATTTT	CSARDSGRTSDTQYF
few	TRBD2	TRBJ2-5	TRBV10-3	TGTGCCATCAGTGAAGGAGCGGGAGGGGGACGACAGGAGACCCAGTACTTC	CAISEGAGGGRQETQYF
few	.	TRBJ2-7	TRBV20-1	TGCAGTGCTAGGCGGACAATTCTCTCCTACGAGCAGTACTTC	CSARRTILSYEQYF